The rows below give T cell receptor beta chains drawn from one sample of a study of T cell responses to AZD1222 COVID-19 vaccine. The assay was immunoSEQ multiplex PCR, and TCRdb's table has in-frame clones only and misses some. The sample carries 100,000 to 150,000 clones, more than 75% recorded once. Sequenced material: peripheral blood, taken 28 days after the second AZD1222 dose. The receptors originated from an adult who received the AZD1222 COVID-19 vaccine. CDR3s include the opening cysteine and the closing phenylalanine or tryptophan. A D gene is named only where the DNA matches it firmly. Rows may omit the clone size; those that give it use once, few, many or a size class.

clone_size	v_call	d_call	j_call	cdr3_nt	cdr3_aa
NA	TRBV7-9	NA	TRBJ1-2	TGTGCCAGCAGCTTAGCGGTGTTTTCCTCCTCTAACTATGGCTACACCTTC	CASSLAVFSSSNYGYTF
NA	TRBV5-1	TRBD1	TRBJ2-5	TGCGCCAGCAGCCCCGCACAGGGGAGAGAGACCCAGTACTTC	CASSPAQGRETQYF
NA	TRBV19	NA	TRBJ1-5	TGTGCCAGTAGTATTCTTTCGGGGGGTAGCAATCAGCCCCAGCATTTT	CASSILSGGSNQPQHF
NA	TRBV10-3	NA	TRBJ1-1	TGTGCCATCAGGGGGGCGGGTTCGAACACTGAAGCTTTCTTT	CAIRGAGSNTEAFF
NA	TRBV11-2	TRBD1	TRBJ2-2	TGTGCCAGCAGCTCCGGGACAGGGGGTTTCACCGGGGAGCTGTTTTTT	CASSSGTGGFTGELFF
NA	TRBV7-9	TRBD2	TRBJ2-7	TGTGCCAGCAGCTTACTGGGCGGGAGCGGGGAGCAGTACTTC	CASSLLGGSGEQYF
NA	TRBV6-5	NA	TRBJ1-1	TGTGCCAGCAGCTCCGGGACCGGTGAAGCTTTCTTT	CASSSGTGEAFF
NA	TRBV6-5	TRBD1	TRBJ2-1	TGTGCCAGCAGTTACGGGACAGGGGGGTACAATGAGCAGTTCTTC	CASSYGTGGYNEQFF
NA	TRBV2	TRBD2	TRBJ2-3	TGTGCCAGCCCCTCCGGGGGGGGCCGGGACACAGATACGCAGTATTTT	CASPSGGGRDTDTQYF
NA	TRBV14	NA	TRBJ1-1	TGTGCCAGCAGCCAATTTGGACGATCCACAAGGGCTGAAGCTTTCTTT	CASSQFGRSTRAEAFF
NA	TRBV2	TRBD1	TRBJ2-7	TGTGCCAGCAGCGGGGGACAGGGCCTCTACGAGCAGTACTTC	CASSGGQGLYEQYF
NA	TRBV7-3	TRBD1	TRBJ1-2	TGTGCCAGCAGCCCCAGGGGACAGGGCTATGGCTACACCTTC	CASSPRGQGYGYTF
NA	TRBV5-4	NA	TRBJ1-1	TGTGCCAGCAGCTTGGCTGCGTTTCGGACTGAAGCTTTCTTT	CASSLAAFRTEAFF
once	TRBV19	NA	TRBJ1-5	TGTGCCAGTAGTATCGGGGGGGCATATCAGCCCCAGCATTTT	CASSIGGAYQPQHF
NA	TRBV27	NA	TRBJ2-5	TGTGCCAGCAGTCCTACCGGGGGAAGACAAGAGACCCAGTACTTC	CASSPTGGRQETQYF
NA	TRBV7-9	NA	TRBJ2-7	TGTGCCAGCAGCTCCAACTACGAGCAGTACTTC	CASSSNYEQYF